This T cell receptor (beta chain) stems from a study of shared clonotypes between healthy human individuals. At the level of the study: Researchers drew samples from two women and a few men aged 18 to 49.

The assay used deep level. In the study's own analysis: ImmunoSEQ output held junction-only sequences without quality scores, so filtering differed. The repertoire was sequenced with immunoSEQ multiplex PCR; TCRdb's copy has only in-frame clones and lacks some. That table gives V, J and clone size, and the DNA gave D and trimming. The data contain roughly 2.2 million clones, about 90% of them seen just once; the ten biggest clones take up 0.37%. The CDR3 is 13 residues long. Germline CDR1 and CDR2: MDHEN and SYDVKM. V was pared by 3 bases and J by 7 bases, with 10 bases between. The sequencing input was naive CD4+ T cells from PBMCs. Noted subset: CD45RA+ positively selected. The sequence was collected from a man aged 18 to 29 in good health. Some clones in this sample may be carry-over from other donors' samples. The chain combines TRBV28 with TRBJ1-5, with D unresolved. The CDR3 reads CASSFPPRQPQHF. CDR3 sequence (DNA): TGTGCCAGCAGTTTCCCCCCGAGGCAGCCCCAGCATTTT.